The clone carrying this T cell receptor beta chain was counted many times. CDR3 size: 15 residues. With V trimmed by 0 bases and J by 5 bases, 1 base remained unmatched. In germline, CDR1 is MNHEY, CDR2 SVGAGI. The sample comes from a study of T cells of healthy individuals. Each CDR3 protein gets one entry after TCRdb re-called the 5' RACE reads with MiXCR. This sample has 40,000 to 60,000 distinct CDR3 sequences, with roughly 14% found just once. The sequence was obtained from a human donor in good health. The chain joins TRBV6-5 to TRBJ2-2; 9 bases match TRBD1. DNA of the CDR3: TGTGCCAGCAGTTACTCGGGACAGGGAACCGGGGAGCTGTTTTTT. It yields the protein CASSYSGQGTGELFF.